These 20 T cell receptor beta chains originate from one sample sequenced in a study of cytomegalovirus exposure and HLA in healthy donors. Researchers ran the PCR with 60 Vbeta and 13 Jbeta primers. Clones were sequenced by immunoSEQ multiplex PCR, and TCRdb holds only the in-frame ones, with some missing. The table shows some 190,000 clones, with around 67% occurring only once. Sequencing input: PBMCs. These receptors all come from a woman between 25 and 40 years old in good health and CMV-seropositive.

The chain has TRBV14 and TRBJ2-1, with 9 bases that match TRBD2. V was pared by 4 bases and J by 4 bases, with 5 bases of the junction left unmatched. Germline V gene data show CDR1 as SGHDN and CDR2 as FVKESK. The CDR3 spans 15 residues. The CDR3, as DNA: TGTGCCAGCAGCCGGGCGGGAGGGCCTTACAATGAGCAGTTCTTC. It translates to CASSRAGGPYNEQFF.

This clone was observed a single time. This chain links TRBV6-5 with TRBJ2-7, with a possible D match to TRBD1 (6 bases). The CDR3 sequence is 15 residues long. CDR1 is MNHEY, CDR2 SVGAGI, per germline. Trimming took 0 bases from V and 2 from J, leaving 11 bases between them. The CDR3 protein is CASSYSRDITYEQYF. For the CDR3, the DNA is TGTGCCAGCAGTTACTCCCGGGACATAACCTACGAGCAGTACTTC.

The chain uses TRBV11-2 and TRBJ2-1; D possibly corresponds to TRBD2 (5 bases). The germline V and J ends were trimmed by 0 bases and 8 bases, with 14 bases remaining between them. The CDR3 is 15 amino acids. In germline, CDR1 is SGHAT, CDR2 FQNNGV. Here the CDR3 DNA reads TGTGCCAGCAGCTTAGATCTCTCGGGAAGGGATGAGCAGTTCTTC. Residues: CASSLDLSGRDEQFF.

The V and J genes are TRBV4-1 and TRBJ2-2; 13 nucleotides align to TRBD2. CDR3 length equals 17 residues. After removal of 1 base from V and 5 bases from J, the junction contained 4 bases not matched to a gene. Germline assignment: CDR1 MGHRA and CDR2 YSYEKL. The CDR3 DNA is TGCGCCAGCAGCCAAGGAGGACTAGCGGGAGAAACCGGGGAGCTGTTTTTT. As protein: CASSQGGLAGETGELFF.

The chain uses TRBV5-4 and TRBJ2-1; TRBD2 matches at 8 bases. V shed 0 bases and J 0 bases; nucleotides not matched to a gene: 8. This CDR3 is 18 amino acids long. CDR1 and CDR2 from the germline V gene are SGHNT and YYREEE (reference sequence). CDR3 region: CASSLAKGSGVSYNEQFF. Here the CDR3 DNA reads TGTGCCAGCAGCTTGGCCAAAGGTAGCGGGGTCTCCTACAATGAGCAGTTCTTC.

V usage is TRBV7-2 and J usage is TRBJ2-7; 9 positions match TRBD2. Germline CDR1 SGHTA, CDR2 FQGNSA. J lost 5 bases, V lost 1 base, and 3 bases had no gene match. This CDR3 contains 14 residues. The DNA for the CDR3 is TGTGCCAGCAGCTTAGAAGCTAGCGGGAACGAGCAGTACTTC. Translated, it gives CASSLEASGNEQYF.

The gene calls are TRBV5-6 and TRBJ1-1; D uncertain. Trimming left V 3 bases short and J 1 base short, with 13 bases between. Per the germline V gene, CDR1 is SGHDT and CDR2 is YYEEEE. The CDR3 loop spans 15 amino acids. CDR3 amino acids: CASSSDVAGNTEAFF. The DNA for the CDR3 is TGTGCCAGCAGCTCTGACGTTGCGGGGAACACTGAAGCTTTCTTT.

This sequence joins TRBV2 and TRBJ2-3, with TRBD2 identical over 7 bases. Trimming removed 4 bases from V and 3 bases from J; junction bases left unmatched: 10. The CDR3 length is 16 residues. Germline V gives CDR1 SNHLY, CDR2 FYNNEI. The CDR3 sequence: CASSVSPARGTDTQYF. DNA of the CDR3: TGTGCCAGCAGTGTTTCGCCAGCGCGGGGGACAGATACGCAGTATTTT.

The CDR3, as DNA: TGTGCCAGTAGTATGGCGGCAGCCACTGAAGCTTTCTTT. Encoded protein: CASSMAAATEAFF. The gene calls are TRBV19 and TRBJ1-1; no firm D call. CDR3 length: 13 residues. Germline V gene sequence: CDR1 LNHDA, CDR2 SQIVND (reference sequence). Trimming cost V 3 bases and J 4 bases, with 9 bases left between them. Filled out from reference TRBV19 and TRBJ1-1, the complete variable domain reads DGGITQSPKYLFRKEGQNVTLSCEQNLNHDAMYWYRQDPGQGLRLIYYSQIVNDFQKGDIAEGYSVSREKKESFPLTVTSAQKNPTAFYLCASSMAAATEAFFGQGTRLTVV.

The genes are TRBV7-2 and TRBJ2-7; the match to TRBD1 covers 8 bases. The germline CDR1 and CDR2 sequences are SGHTA and FQGNSA. V shed 0 bases and J 0 bases; nucleotides not matched to a gene: 1. CDR3 size: 15 residues. CDR3 DNA: TGTGCCAGCAGCTTAGCCGGACAGGGCTCCTACGAGCAGTACTTC. It codes for CASSLAGQGSYEQYF. Based on the CDR3 plus reference TRBV7-2 and TRBJ2-7, the full variable domain is GAGVSQSPSNKVTEKGKDVELRCDPISGHTALYWYRQSLGQGLEFLIYFQGNSAPDKSGLPSDRFSAERTGGSVSTLTIQRTQQEDSAVYLCASSLAGQGSYEQYFGPGTRLTVT.

V is TRBV18 and J is TRBJ2-5; 8 bases align to TRBD2. The V gene's germline CDR1 is KGHSH and CDR2 LQKENI. The CDR3 totals 15 residues. The junction had 7 bases not matched to a gene; V was cut back by 5 bases and J by 2 bases. CDR3 amino acids: CASSTRLAQQETQYF. CDR3 DNA sequence: TGTGCCAGCTCAACCCGACTAGCGCAACAAGAGACCCAGTACTTC. Full variable domain (remainder filled in from reference TRBV18 and TRBJ2-5): NAGVMQNPRHLVRRRGQEARLRCSPMKGHSHVYWYRQLPEEGLKFMVYLQKENIIDESGMPKERFSAEFPKEGPSILRIQQVVRGDSAAYFCASSTRLAQQETQYFGPGTRLLVL.

This clone was seen just once. The V and J genes are TRBV5-4 and TRBJ2-3, with D tentatively TRBD2 (6 bases). The CDR3 sequence is 14 residues long. Germline CDR1 SGHNT, CDR2 YYREEE (reference sequence). Trimming took 4 bases from V and 2 from J, leaving 11 bases between them. The CDR3 region is CASSPGLITDTQYF. The CDR3 nucleotides are TGTGCCAGCAGCCCGGGACTGATCACAGATACGCAGTATTTT.

About this clone itself: At one boundary the junction diverges from the germline segment, which might be a read error. The chain recombines TRBV7-9 with TRBJ1-1, with D uncertain. The germline gives CDR1 SEHNR, CDR2 FQNEAQ (reference sequence). CDR3 length: 15 residues. The CDR3 here is CSSSLAGGLNTEAFF. CDR3 bases: TGTTCCAGCAGCTTAGCGGGCGGGCTCAACACTGAAGCTTTCTTT.

The chain couples TRBV11-1 to TRBJ2-1; D is unresolved. Trimming stripped 1 base from V and 7 bases from J, with 5 bases between. There are 12 residues in the CDR3. CDR1 and CDR2 from the germline V gene are SGHAT and FQDESV (reference sequence). The CDR3 reads CASSLVRNEQFF. Here the CDR3 DNA reads TGTGCCAGCAGCTTAGTCCGTAATGAGCAGTTCTTC.

This clone was seen a handful of times. This chain connects TRBV11-2 to TRBJ2-1; TRBD2 agrees at 9 bases. J gave up 2 bases and V 4 bases, and 3 bases lay outside the gene matches. CDR1 is SGHAT and CDR2 is FQNNGV in the germline V gene. The CDR3 has 15 residues. CDR3: CASSYLAGTYNEQFF. The CDR3 DNA reads TGTGCCAGCAGCTACCTAGCGGGGACCTACAATGAGCAGTTCTTC.

The V and J genes are TRBV5-4 and TRBJ2-5; 13 bases map to TRBD2. Germline CDR1 is SGHNT and CDR2 is YYREEE (reference sequence). V dropped 4 bases and J dropped 5; count of bases not matched to a gene: 14. The CDR3 extends over 18 amino acids. The DNA for the CDR3 is TGTGCCAGCAGCCCGGGACTAGCGGGACGTGGGCACGGGGAGACCCAGTACTTC. Translating gives CASSPGLAGRGHGETQYF. Full variable domain (remainder filled in from reference TRBV5-4 and TRBJ2-5): ETGVTQSPTHLIKTRGQQVTLRCSSQSGHNTVSWYQQALGQGPQFIFQYYREEENGRGNFPPRFSGLQFPNYSSELNVNALELDDSALYLCASSPGLAGRGHGETQYFGPGTRLLVL.

The gene calls are TRBV28 and TRBJ2-7; 7 positions agree with TRBD2. This CDR3 region has 13 residues. Unmatched junction bases numbered 2, after V lost 3 bases and J lost 3 bases. The germline V gene encodes CDR1 MDHEN and CDR2 SYDVKM. Written as DNA, the CDR3 is TGTGCCAGCAGTTTGGGAGGGTACTACGAGCAGTACTTC. This sequence encodes CASSLGGYYEQYF.

V gene TRBV6-6 combines with J gene TRBJ2-1; TRBD1 aligns across 7 bases. In germline, CDR1 is MNHNY, CDR2 SVGAGI (reference sequence). V shed 7 bases, J shed 7 bases, and the junction held 4 bases outside the gene matches. The CDR3 has 12 amino acids. This CDR3 reads CASKDRANEQFF. CDR3 nucleotides: TGTGCCAGCAAAGACAGGGCGAATGAGCAGTTCTTC.

Written as DNA, the CDR3 is TGTGCCAGCAGTTTAGCGGGGCGGGAGGACGAGCAGTACTTC. Its protein product is CASSLAGREDEQYF. The chain recombines TRBV28 with TRBJ2-7; TRBD2 matches at 8 bases. This CDR3 contains 14 residues. Germline V lookup: CDR1 MDHEN, CDR2 SYDVKM. V lost 2 bases to trimming and J lost 5 bases; unmatched junction nucleotides: 5.

On this clone: This specimen includes other DNA sequences encoding the same CDR3. The J gene is TRBJ2-7, the V gene TRBV5-1, with D uncertain. Germline loops: CDR1 SGHRS, CDR2 YFSETQ. Trimming shortened V by 1 base and J by 0 bases, and 5 bases separated the two germline ends. This CDR3 is 13 amino acids long. The CDR3 protein is CASSLSNSYEQYF. The DNA for the CDR3 is TGCGCCAGCAGCTTGTCTAACTCCTACGAGCAGTACTTC.